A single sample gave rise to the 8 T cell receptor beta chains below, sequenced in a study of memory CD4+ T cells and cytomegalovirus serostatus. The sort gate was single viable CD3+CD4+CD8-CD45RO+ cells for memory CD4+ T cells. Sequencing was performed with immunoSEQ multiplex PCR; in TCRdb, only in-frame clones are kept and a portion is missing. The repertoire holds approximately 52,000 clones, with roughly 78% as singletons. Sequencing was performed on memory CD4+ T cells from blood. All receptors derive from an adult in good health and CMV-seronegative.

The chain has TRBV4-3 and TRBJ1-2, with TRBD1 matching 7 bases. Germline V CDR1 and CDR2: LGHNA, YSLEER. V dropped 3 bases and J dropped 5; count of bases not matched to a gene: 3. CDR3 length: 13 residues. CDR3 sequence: CASSHETGYGYTF. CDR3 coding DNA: TGCGCCAGCAGCCATGAGACAGGGTATGGCTACACCTTC.

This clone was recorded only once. CDR3 DNA: TGCAGTGCCGCGGTAGCCACTGAAGCTTTCTTT. Translation: CSAAVATEAFF. V is TRBV20-1 and J is TRBJ1-1; no definite D call. CDR1 DFQATT and CDR2 SNEGSKA come from the germline V gene (reference sequence). The CDR3 consists of 11 residues. Trimming stripped 6 bases from V and 4 bases from J, with 9 bases between.

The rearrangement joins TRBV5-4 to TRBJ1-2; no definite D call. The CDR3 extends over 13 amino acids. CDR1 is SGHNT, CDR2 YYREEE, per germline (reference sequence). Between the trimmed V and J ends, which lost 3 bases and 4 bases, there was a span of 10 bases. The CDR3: CASSSSSGYGYTF. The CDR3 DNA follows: TGTGCCAGCAGCTCCTCCAGCGGCTATGGCTACACCTTC.

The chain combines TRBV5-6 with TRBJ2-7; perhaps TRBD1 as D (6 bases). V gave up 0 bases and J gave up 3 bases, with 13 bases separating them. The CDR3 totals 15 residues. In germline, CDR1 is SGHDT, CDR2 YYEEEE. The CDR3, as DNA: TGTGCCAGCAGCTTGGGTCCAGGGGTGTTCTACGAGCAGTACTTC. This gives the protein CASSLGPGVFYEQYF.

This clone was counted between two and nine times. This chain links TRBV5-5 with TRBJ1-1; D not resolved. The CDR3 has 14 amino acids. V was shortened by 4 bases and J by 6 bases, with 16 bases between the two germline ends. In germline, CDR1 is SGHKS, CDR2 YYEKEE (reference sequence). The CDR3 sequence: CASSPMAGGPEAFF. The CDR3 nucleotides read TGTGCCAGCAGCCCCATGGCCGGCGGCCCTGAAGCTTTCTTT.

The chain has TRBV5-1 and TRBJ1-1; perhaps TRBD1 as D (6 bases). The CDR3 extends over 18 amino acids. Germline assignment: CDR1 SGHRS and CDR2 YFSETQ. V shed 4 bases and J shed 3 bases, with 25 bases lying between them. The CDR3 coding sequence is TGCGCCAGCAGCCCCCAAGGGGTGGGGGGCGGTGTGTACACTGAAGCTTTCTTT. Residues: CASSPQGVGGGVYTEAFF. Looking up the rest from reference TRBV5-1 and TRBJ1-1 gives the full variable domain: KAGVTQTPRYLIKTRGQQVTLSCSPISGHRSVSWYQQTPGQGLQFLFEYFSETQRNKGNFPGRFSGRQFSNSRSEMNVSTLELGDSALYLCASSPQGVGGGVYTEAFFGQGTRLTVV.

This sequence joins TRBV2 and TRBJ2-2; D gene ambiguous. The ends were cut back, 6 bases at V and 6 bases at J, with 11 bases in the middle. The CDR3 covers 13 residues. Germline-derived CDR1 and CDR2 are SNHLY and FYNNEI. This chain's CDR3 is CASRISGPGELFF. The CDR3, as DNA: TGTGCCAGCAGAATCTCGGGCCCCGGGGAGCTGTTTTTT.

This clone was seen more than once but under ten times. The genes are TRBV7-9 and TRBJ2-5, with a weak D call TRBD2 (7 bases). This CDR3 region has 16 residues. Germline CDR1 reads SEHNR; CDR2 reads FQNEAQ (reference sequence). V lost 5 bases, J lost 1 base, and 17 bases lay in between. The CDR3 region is CASSPGAAGVQETQYF. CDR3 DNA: TGTGCCAGCAGCCCGGGGGCTGCGGGGGTCCAAGAGACCCAGTACTTC. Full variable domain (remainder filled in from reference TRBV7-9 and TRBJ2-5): DTGVSQNPRHKITKRGQNVTFRCDPISEHNRLYWYRQTLGQGPEFLTYFQNEAQLEKSRLLSDRFSAERPKGSFSTLEIQRTEQGDSAMYLCASSPGAAGVQETQYFGPGTRLLVL.